The source of this T cell receptor (beta chain) is a study of cytomegalovirus exposure and HLA in healthy donors. 13 Jbeta primers and 60 Vbeta primers were used for the PCR. Generated by immunoSEQ multiplex PCR, the TCRdb table keeps only in-frame clones and is missing some. The data hold 100,000 to 150,000 clones, with roughly three quarters observed a single time. The V gene's germline CDR1 is MNHEY and CDR2 SVGAGI. The CDR3 length is 12 residues. V lost 6 bases to trimming and J lost 3 bases; unmatched junction nucleotides: 2. Input material: PBMCs. This receptor was identified in a man younger than 35 in good health and CMV-seronegative. V usage is TRBV6-5 and J usage is TRBJ2-7, with 7 bases matching TRBD1. CDR3 nucleotides: TGTGCCAGCAGGGGGGACAGCTACGAGCAGTACTTC. Its protein product is CASRGDSYEQYF.